The rows below give T cell receptor beta chains drawn from one sample of a study of T and B cells in COVID-19 patients. TCRdb itself ran the multiplex PCR reads through MiXCR, one entry per CDR3 protein. Altogether about 6,000 distinct CDR3 sequences are present, about a quarter being singletons, with the ten largest covering 9.5% to 15%. The sample was blood. These receptors were obtained from a human donor with active COVID-19. The CDR3 runs from the conserved cysteine through the conserved F or W. D genes are given only for firm matches. Size values are once, few and many counts, or a class for expanded clones, and some rows have none.

j_call d_call v_call clone_size cdr3_nt cdr3_aa
TRBJ2-7 TRBD1 TRBV5-1 few TGCGCCAGCAGGGAGACAGGGATGGTCGAGCAGTACTTC CASRETGMVEQYF
TRBJ2-3 TRBD2 TRBV24-1 few TGTGCCACCAGTGAAGGTAGCGGGCTGACAGATACGCAGTATTTT CATSEGSGLTDTQYF
TRBJ1-2 TRBD1 TRBV4-2 . TGTGCCAGCAGCCAAGGACAGGGCTTGGATGGCTACACCTTC CASSQGQGLDGYTF
TRBJ1-5 . TRBV5-4 . TGTGCCAGCAGCTTGGCCGCGTGTAATCAGCCCCAGCATTTT CASSLAACNQPQHF
TRBJ2-1 TRBD1 TRBV7-2 . TGTGCCAGCAGCTTGGACAGGGGGGGATACAATGAGCAGTTCTTC CASSLDRGGYNEQFF
TRBJ2-7 TRBD1 TRBV5-1 few TGCGCCAGCAGCTACCGGGACAGTCCCTACGAGCAGTACTTC CASSYRDSPYEQYF
TRBJ2-7 TRBD1 TRBV29-1 . TGCAGCGTTGCGTGGACAGGGTACAACGAGCAGTACTTC CSVAWTGYNEQYF
TRBJ1-1 . TRBV20-1 . TGCAGTGCTCCCCGGGGAGGGTCGGGGAACACTGAAGCTTTCTTT CSAPRGGSGNTEAFF
TRBJ2-5 . TRBV30 medium-sized TGTGCCTGGAATATGCTCGGGACACCCCAAGAGACCCAGTACTTC CAWNMLGTPQETQYF
TRBJ1-4 TRBD1 TRBV19 medium-sized TGTGCCAGTAGTTTGACAGGGGAAAACGAAAAACTGTTTTTT CASSLTGENEKLFF
TRBJ2-3 . TRBV24-1 . TGTGCCACCAGTGGACCCTTCTCCGGCAGCCGGATAGATACGCAGTATTTT CATSGPFSGSRIDTQYF
TRBJ2-5 . TRBV5-6 medium-sized TGTGCCAGCAGCTTGGTGGATGTAGAGACCCAGTACTTC CASSLVDVETQYF
TRBJ1-5 . TRBV20-1 . TGCAGTGCTAGAGAGGGCACCAATCAGCCCCAGCATTTT CSAREGTNQPQHF
TRBJ2-2 . TRBV12-3/TRBV12-4 medium-sized TGTGCCGGCAGGGTTAACACCGGGGAGCTGTTTTTT CAGRVNTGELFF
TRBJ2-3 TRBD2 TRBV5-4 . TGTGCCAGCAGCTTAGGTCTAGCGGGGGCCTGGAGTACAGATACGCAGTATTTT CASSLGLAGAWSTDTQYF
TRBJ2-5 TRBD2 TRBV11-1 . TGTGCCAGCAGCCTCCCCATTCGGACTAGCGGGGGAGACCAAGAGACCCAGTACTTC CASSLPIRTSGGDQETQYF
TRBJ1-1 . TRBV29-1 medium-sized TGCAGCGCCTCCGCCGGCACTGAAGCTTTCTTT CSASAGTEAFF
TRBJ2-1 . TRBV11-2 once TGTGCCAGCAGCCCCAATGAGCAGTTCTTC CASSPNEQFF
TRBJ2-2 . TRBV18 medium-sized TGTGCCAGCTCAAGGATGGGTGACACCGGGGAGCTGTTTTTT CASSRMGDTGELFF
TRBJ1-6 . TRBV19 medium-sized TGTGCCAGTAGTCCTCCCCGGATAGGGCCGATTAATTCACCCCTCCACTTT CASSPPRIGPINSPLHF
TRBJ1-5 . TRBV20-1 . TGCAGTGCCAGAGGCGGGAATCAGCCCCAGCATTTT CSARGGNQPQHF
TRBJ2-5 TRBD2 TRBV6-5 once TGTGCCAGCAAAGCGGGGGGCCCAGAGACCCAGTACTTC CASKAGGPETQYF
TRBJ1-2 TRBD1 TRBV12-3/TRBV12-4 few TGTGCCAGCAGCAGAATGACAGGGGGCAGCTATGGCTACACCTTC CASSRMTGGSYGYTF
TRBJ2-5 . TRBV5-1 . TGCGCCAGCAGCTCCCCGGGAGAGACCCAGTACTTC CASSSPGETQYF
TRBJ2-5 . TRBV28 . TGTGCCAGCAGCAACCTTCGGGGAGGAGAGACCCAGTACTTC CASSNLRGGETQYF
TRBJ2-7 . TRBV18 medium-sized TGTGCCAGCTCACCCGTGGGACTCCCCCTCTACGAGCAGTACTTC CASSPVGLPLYEQYF
TRBJ2-5 TRBD2 TRBV7-9 few TGTGCCAGCAGCCCTCGGGTAGCGGGGGATCGGGAGACCCAGTACTTC CASSPRVAGDRETQYF
TRBJ2-1 . TRBV7-2 few TGTGCCAGCAGCTTGGGCTTACTCGCGGGGGCGAATGAGCAGTTCTTC CASSLGLLAGANEQFF
TRBJ2-1 . TRBV7-2 few TGTGCCAGCAGCTTACAGAATGAGCAGTTCTTC CASSLQNEQFF
TRBJ1-1 TRBD1 TRBV7-2 . TGTGCCAGAAGCGTCACAGGGGGAAGGAACACTGAAGCTTTCTTT CARSVTGGRNTEAFF
TRBJ2-3 TRBD2 TRBV29-1 large TGCAGCGTTGACAGACTAGCGGGGAGTGCAGATACGCAGTATTTT CSVDRLAGSADTQYF
TRBJ2-3 . TRBV20-1 few TGCAGTGCTACCAGAGGAGATACGCAGTATTTT CSATRGDTQYF
TRBJ1-1 . TRBV12-3/TRBV12-4 few TGTGCCAGCAGATCGACAGCGAACACTGAAGCTTTCTTT CASRSTANTEAFF
TRBJ1-1 . TRBV18 . TGTGCCAGCTCACCTAACCGGGGAACCCTGAACACTGAAGCTTTCTTT CASSPNRGTLNTEAFF
TRBJ1-5 . TRBV20-1 . TGCAGTGCTAGAGAGGGAGGAGGAAGGGGTAGCAATCAGCCCCAGCATTTT CSAREGGGRGSNQPQHF
TRBJ2-7 . TRBV5-1 few TGCGCCAGCAGCTTGGAGCGGTACGAGCAGTACTTC CASSLERYEQYF
TRBJ1-1 . TRBV19 medium-sized TGTGCCAGTAGTATTCGGAGAGTCGGGGGCGGGGGCACTGAAGCTTTCTTT CASSIRRVGGGGTEAFF
TRBJ2-7 TRBD1 TRBV5-6 few TGCGCCAGCAGCCCCACAGGGGCCAGTGGTTACGAGCAGTACTTC CASSPTGASGYEQYF
TRBJ1-5 . TRBV19 medium-sized TGTGCCAGTAAAGCGGTGGTGGGGAATCAGCCCCAGCATTTT CASKAVVGNQPQHF
TRBJ1-2 . TRBV5-4 . TGTGCCAGCAGCTTGGACGTAGGGGTGGATGGCTACACCTTC CASSLDVGVDGYTF
TRBJ2-3 TRBD1 TRBV5-1 . TGCGCCAGCAGCTTAACACAGGGGGATACGCAGTATTTT CASSLTQGDTQYF